This entry lists 17 T cell receptor beta chains sequenced from one sample in a study of blood T cell repertoires in COVID-19. TCRdb's copy holds only in-frame clones and misses some; the assay was immunoSEQ multiplex PCR. The table lists roughly 280,000 clones, 88% of them singletons. Input material: PBMCs or T cells enriched from blood (not recorded which). The receptors come from a woman in her forties or fifties who had recovered from COVID-19.

The J gene is TRBJ2-5, the V gene TRBV5-1; 9 bases are shared with TRBD2. CDR1 SGHRS and CDR2 YFSETQ come from the germline V gene. Trimming at V came to 6 bases and at J to 4 bases, leaving 7 bases not matched to a gene. The length of the CDR3 is 14 residues. Here the CDR3 reads CASKNLAGLETQYF. The CDR3 DNA reads TGCGCCAGCAAGAACCTAGCGGGGTTAGAGACCCAGTACTTC.

This chain connects TRBV27 to TRBJ2-5; 10 positions agree with TRBD1. CDR3 length equals 15 residues. With 8 bases clipped from V and 0 bases from J, the junction kept 6 bases outside the gene matches. Germline CDR1 MNHEY, CDR2 SMNVEV (reference sequence). CDR3 sequence: CASARDRGNQETQYF. For the CDR3, the DNA is TGTGCCAGCGCTCGGGACAGGGGAAACCAAGAGACCCAGTACTTC.

This clone occurred once. V is TRBV3-1 (or the pseudogene TRBV3-2) and J is TRBJ2-3, with unresolved D. The length of the CDR3 is 12 residues. V dropped 0 bases and J dropped 14 bases, with 12 bases sitting between them. The V gene's germline CDR1 is LGHDT and CDR2 YNNKEL (reference sequence). The CDR3 spells CASSQERYSRYF. CDR3 nucleotides: TGTGCCAGCAGCCAAGAGCGGTACTCCCGGTATTTT.

The chain uses TRBV29-1 and TRBJ1-1; 8 bases fit TRBD1. J gave up 1 base and V 6 bases, and 4 bases lay outside the gene matches. Germline lookup yields CDR1 SQVTM and CDR2 ANQGSEA. This CDR3 comprises 13 residues. The DNA for the CDR3 is TGCAGCGTCGTTCAGGGGGCGAACACTGAAGCTTTCTTT. It yields the protein CSVVQGANTEAFF.

V is TRBV7-9 and J is TRBJ2-5; 10 bases align to TRBD1. CDR1 is SEHNR and CDR2 is FQNEAQ in the germline V gene (reference sequence). Germline trimming cut 4 bases from V and 5 bases from J; bases unmatched to any gene: 10. This CDR3 spans 16 amino acids. The CDR3 protein is CASSSQGTGAGETQYF. The CDR3, as DNA: TGTGCCAGCAGCTCCCAGGGGACAGGGGCAGGGGAGACCCAGTACTTC.

V and J are TRBV10-3 and TRBJ2-7; 7 bases match TRBD1. The CDR3 is 13 residues long. Trimming cost V 11 bases and J 12 bases; bases outside gene matches: 19. Germline V CDR1 and CDR2: ENHRY, SYGVKD. CDR3 residues: CAARQGDLSFWYF. The CDR3 bases are TGTGCCGCCCGACAGGGAGATCTTTCATTCTGGTACTTC.

The chain couples TRBV6-2 or TRBV6-3 to TRBJ2-1, with no clear D. V gave up 4 bases and J gave up 7 bases, with 17 bases separating them. The CDR3 has 15 residues. The germline gives CDR1 MNHEY, CDR2 SVGEGT. Here the CDR3 reads CASSSRSPAGNEQFF. CDR3 in DNA: TGTGCCAGCAGTTCAAGGTCTCCCGCCGGGAATGAGCAGTTCTTC.

V and J are TRBV28 and TRBJ2-5, with 8 bases identical to TRBD1. Per the germline V gene, CDR1 is MDHEN and CDR2 is SYDVKM. The trim removed 5 bases at V and 4 bases at J, leaving 3 bases unmatched. The CDR3 totals 13 residues. For the CDR3, the DNA is TGTGCCAGCAGTCGGGGGACAGGAGAGACCCAGTACTTC. Translating it yields CASSRGTGETQYF.

The chain links TRBV5-1 to TRBJ2-2, with D perhaps TRBD2 (5 bases). The CDR3 runs 15 residues. Germline-derived CDR1 and CDR2 are SGHRS and YFSETQ. Trimming took 2 bases from V and 6 from J, leaving 14 bases between them. The CDR3 region is CASSFEGRNSGELFF. The CDR3 DNA is TGCGCCAGCAGCTTTGAAGGGAGAAATTCCGGGGAGCTGTTTTTT. Based on the CDR3 plus reference TRBV5-1 and TRBJ2-2, the full variable domain is KAGVTQTPRYLIKTRGQQVTLSCSPISGHRSVSWYQQTPGQGLQFLFEYFSETQRNKGNFPGRFSGRQFSNSRSEMNVSTLELGDSALYLCASSFEGRNSGELFFGEGSRLTVL.

This chain joins TRBV15 and TRBJ1-5; D is perhaps TRBD1 (6 bases). Germline CDR1 is LNHNV and CDR2 is YYDKDF (reference sequence). The ends were cut back, 4 bases at V and 3 bases at J, with 10 bases in the middle. This CDR3 comprises 14 residues. The CDR3 spells CATSIGTSNQPQHF. CDR3 in DNA: TGTGCCACCAGCATCGGGACATCCAATCAGCCCCAGCATTTT. The full variable domain, completed using reference TRBV15 and TRBJ1-5, is DAMVIQNPRYQVTQFGKPVTLSCSQTLNHNVMYWYQQKSSQAPKLLFHYYDKDFNNEADTPDNFQSRRPNTSFCFLDIRSPGLGDTAMYLCATSIGTSNQPQHFGDGTRLSIL.

This chain joins TRBV5-4 and TRBJ2-1; 7 nucleotides align to TRBD2. CDR1 and CDR2 (germline): SGHNT, YYREEE (reference sequence). V dropped 3 bases and J dropped 4; count of bases not matched to a gene: 10. This CDR3 is built from 16 residues. Here the CDR3 DNA reads TGTGCCAGCAGCTGGGGGGGAATAGGCCGATACAATGAGCAGTTCTTC. Translation: CASSWGGIGRYNEQFF. The whole variable domain, filled in from reference TRBV5-4 and TRBJ2-1, reads ETGVTQSPTHLIKTRGQQVTLRCSSQSGHNTVSWYQQALGQGPQFIFQYYREEENGRGNFPPRFSGLQFPNYSSELNVNALELDDSALYLCASSWGGIGRYNEQFFGPGTRLTVL.

The chain links TRBV20-1 to TRBJ2-3, with 13 bases aligning to TRBD2. Germline V CDR1 and CDR2: DFQATT, SNEGSKA (reference sequence). The length of the CDR3 is 19 residues. With V trimmed by 3 bases and J by 2 bases, 14 bases remained unmatched. The CDR3 loop reads CSASPRPGLAGLNTDTQYF. CDR3 nucleotides: TGCAGTGCTAGTCCTCGACCGGGACTAGCGGGGCTGAACACAGATACGCAGTATTTT.

This chain uses TRBV6-2 or TRBV6-3 with TRBJ2-1, with 12 bases fitting TRBD2. Germline CDR1 reads MNHEY; CDR2 reads SVGEGT. The J segment lost 9 bases and the V segment lost 4 bases, leaving 7 bases of the junction unmatched. This CDR3 region has 15 residues. The CDR3 loop is CASSSTSGRLGEQFF. CDR3 nucleotides: TGTGCCAGCAGTTCTACTAGCGGGAGGCTTGGTGAGCAGTTCTTC.

In the case of this clone: One end of the junction varies from germline; a read error may be responsible. V and J are TRBV3-1 (or the pseudogene TRBV3-2) and TRBJ1-2; D gene ambiguous. The CDR3 is made up of 12 amino acids. The germline V gene encodes CDR1 LGHDT and CDR2 YNNKEL (reference sequence). Here the CDR3 DNA reads TGTGCCAGCAGCCCTCAACGACCCTTGGAGGCCTTC. Protein sequence: CASSPQRPLEAF.

A remark on this clone: Mismatch with germline at one junction end may stem from a read error. The V and J genes are TRBV7-2 and TRBJ1-1; D possibly corresponds to TRBD1 (5 bases). This CDR3 is built from 13 residues. Germline CDR1 is SGHTA and CDR2 is FQGNSA. CDR3 in amino acids: CANSLRGGAEAFF. The CDR3 DNA reads as TGTGCCAACAGCTTACGGGGAGGGGCTGAAGCTTTCTTT.

The chain is built from TRBV7-2 and TRBJ2-1, with 8 bases identical to TRBD1. The CDR3 extends over 15 amino acids. The ends lost 5 bases at V and 7 bases at J; junction bases unmatched: 10. Per germline, CDR1 SGHTA and CDR2 FQGNSA. Here the CDR3 reads CASSIGQGSSNEQFF. In DNA form, the CDR3 reads TGTGCCAGCAGCATCGGACAGGGAAGTTCGAATGAGCAGTTCTTC.

This chain joins TRBV5-1 and TRBJ2-2; a weak D match, TRBD2 (6 bases). The germline gives CDR1 SGHRS, CDR2 YFSETQ. CDR3 length equals 16 residues. V was clipped by 0 bases and J by 6 bases, with 15 bases between them. Here the CDR3 reads CASSLGSGPWAGELFF. The CDR3 region has the DNA TGCGCCAGCAGCTTGGGGAGCGGGCCGTGGGCCGGGGAGCTGTTTTTT.